Sequencing of this T cell receptor beta chain was carried out in a study of CD8+ T cells in alopecia areata. Study outcomes and limitations: Relative to normal scalp, lesional scalp, especially alopecia totalis/universalis, showed higher clonality.

Notes on this clone: The antigen remains undetermined.

Extraction and reverse transcription of RNA yielded cDNA as the sequencing template. Produced via immunoSEQ multiplex PCR; TCRdb's table is partial and in-frame only. Of roughly 130,000 clones listed, over 50% are singletons. The J segment lost 7 bases and the V segment lost 5 bases, leaving 11 bases of the junction unmatched. In germline, CDR1 is SGHTA, CDR2 FQGNSA. The CDR3 is 15 amino acids. The sequenced sample was CD4+ T cells sorted from blood, obtained at week 0. The clonotype comes from a human donor with alopecia areata. This sequence joins TRBV7-2 and TRBJ2-1; TRBD2 matches at 7 bases. CDR3 amino acids: CASSPGRGFHNEQFF. In DNA, the CDR3 is TGTGCCAGCAGCCCTGGGCGGGGGTTTCATAATGAGCAGTTCTTC.